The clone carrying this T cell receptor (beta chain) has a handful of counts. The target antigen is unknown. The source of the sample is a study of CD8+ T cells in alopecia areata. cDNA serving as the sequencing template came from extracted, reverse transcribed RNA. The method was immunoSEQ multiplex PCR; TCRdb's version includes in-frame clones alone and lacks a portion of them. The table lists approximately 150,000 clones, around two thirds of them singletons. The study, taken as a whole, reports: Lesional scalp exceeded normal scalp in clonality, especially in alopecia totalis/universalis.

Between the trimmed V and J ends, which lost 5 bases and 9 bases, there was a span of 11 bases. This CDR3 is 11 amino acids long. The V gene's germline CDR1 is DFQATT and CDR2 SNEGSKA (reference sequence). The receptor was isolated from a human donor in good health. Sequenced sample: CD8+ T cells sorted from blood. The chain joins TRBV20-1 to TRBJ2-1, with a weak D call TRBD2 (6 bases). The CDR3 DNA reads TGCAGTGCTGGACCGGGACTTGAGCAGTTCTTC. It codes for CSAGPGLEQFF.